This TCR beta chain was profiled in a study of blood T cell repertoires in COVID-19. V was pared by 3 bases and J by 9 bases, with 9 bases between. The V gene's germline CDR1 is SEHNR and CDR2 FQNEAQ (reference sequence). The CDR3 spans 12 residues. Original processing methods: Counts of nucleated cells, estimated from reference gene primer amplification, were obtained. TCRdb's table, derived via immunoSEQ multiplex PCR, lists solely in-frame clones and lacks some. V, J and clone size are those of that table, while D and trimming were read from the DNA. The table records some 310,000 clones, nearly 90% of them present only once.

This receptor was identified in a woman under 40 who had recovered from COVID-19. The chain carries TRBV7-9 and TRBJ2-1; D is uncertain. The sequenced material came from PBMCs or T cells enriched from blood (not recorded which). Here the CDR3 DNA reads TGTGCCAGCAGCTTCCCGGGTACTGAGCAGTTCTTC. Translated, it gives CASSFPGTEQFF.